What follows describes a single TCR beta chain. In a library made to pick up alpha chains, this beta chain is a stray read with a size that means little. Deletions cut 4 bases from V and 2 bases from J, with 12 bases between. This CDR3 contains 13 residues. Germline-derived CDR1 and CDR2 are SQVTM and ANQGSEA. TCRdb reanalysed the RT-PCR reads using MiXCR and keeps one entry per CDR3 protein. The sample includes some 6,500 distinct CDR3 sequences, about 89% of them seen just once. The rearrangement links TRBV29-1 to TRBJ2-7; D is ambiguous. The sequenced sample consisted of memory CD4+ T cells from blood. The receptor was derived from a female donor in good health, serving as a healthy control. CDR3 coding DNA: TGCAGCGTTGTCACCCAGCGAACCTACGAGCAGTACTTC. Amino acid sequence: CSVVTQRTYEQYF.